One and the same sample provided the 16 T cell receptor beta chains below, sequenced in a study of technical replicates of blood from a handful of donors. Profiling relied on immunoSEQ multiplex PCR, and the TCRdb table lists in-frame clones only, not all of them. The repertoire holds tens of thousands of clones, with about 97% as singletons. The sequenced sample consisted of T cells isolated from PBMCs. These receptors all stem from a human donor in good health.

The genes are TRBV7-9 and TRBJ2-1; D is ambiguous. The CDR3 length is 13 residues. Per the germline V gene, CDR1 is SEHNR and CDR2 is FQNEAQ (reference sequence). The ends were cut back, 1 base at V and 4 bases at J, with 5 bases in the middle. CDR3 bases: TGTGCCAGCAGCTTAGGCAGTTACAATGAGCAGTTCTTC. Encoded protein: CASSLGSYNEQFF.

The V and J genes are TRBV27 and TRBJ2-1, with a weak D call TRBD1 (6 bases). The CDR3 totals 17 residues. Germline V gives CDR1 MNHEY, CDR2 SMNVEV (reference sequence). Trimming left V 1 base short and J 5 bases short, with 18 bases between. The DNA for the CDR3 is TGTGCCAGCAGTTTATTCTGGGGGCGAGCCTCGGACAATGAGCAGTTCTTC. Protein sequence: CASSLFWGRASDNEQFF.

This chain links TRBV29-1 with TRBJ2-1; 10 bases map to TRBD1. V trimming: 3 bases; J trimming: 9 bases; junction bases outside the gene matches: 8. This CDR3 is 14 amino acids long. Germline assignment: CDR1 SQVTM and CDR2 ANQGSEA. CDR3: CSVETGGARSEQFF. DNA for the CDR3: TGCAGCGTTGAGACAGGGGGCGCGCGCAGTGAGCAGTTCTTC.

V is TRBV2 and J is TRBJ2-1; 9 nucleotides match TRBD2. V shed 1 base and J 15 bases; nucleotides not matched to a gene: 10. Per the germline V gene, CDR1 is SNHLY and CDR2 is FYNNEI. The CDR3 consists of 14 residues. The CDR3 sequence is CASSEVLGSGSVFF. Written as DNA, the CDR3 is TGTGCCAGCAGTGAAGTTCTTGGTAGCGGGAGTGTGTTCTTC. The whole variable domain, filled in from reference TRBV2 and TRBJ2-1, reads EPEVTQTPSHQVTQMGQEVILRCVPISNHLYFYWYRQILGQKVEFLVSFYNNEISEKSEIFDDQFSVERPDGSNFTLKIRSTKLEDSAMYFCASSEVLGSGSVFFGPGTRLTVL.

The CDR3 is CASSFSPGQSYEQYF. CDR3 coding DNA: TGTGCCAGCAGCTTTTCACCGGGACAATCCTACGAGCAGTACTTC. The genes are TRBV9 and TRBJ2-7; the D gene is possibly TRBD1 (6 bases). V shed 4 bases and J shed 1 base, with 15 bases lying between them. This CDR3 has 15 amino acids. Germline CDR1 and CDR2: SGDLS and YYNGEE.

This chain joins TRBV20-1 and TRBJ2-1; D gene ambiguous. V lost 3 bases and J 9 bases, leaving 9 bases between the germline ends. This CDR3 spans 11 amino acids. Germline CDR1 reads DFQATT; CDR2 reads SNEGSKA (reference sequence). The CDR3 is CSASRVPEQFF. In nucleotides, the CDR3 is TGCAGTGCTAGTCGGGTTCCTGAGCAGTTCTTC.

The chain combines TRBV9 with TRBJ2-2; 11 bases are a match to TRBD2. The germline V gene encodes CDR1 SGDLS and CDR2 YYNGEE. This CDR3 is 18 amino acids long. Trimming at V came to 0 bases and at J to 4 bases, leaving 8 bases not matched to a gene. The CDR3 region is CASSVELAGAGGTGELFF. CDR3 nucleotides: TGTGCCAGCAGCGTAGAACTAGCGGGAGCCGGTGGCACCGGGGAGCTGTTTTTT.

V and J are TRBV7-8 and TRBJ1-1, with D maybe TRBD1 (6 bases). Germline V CDR1 and CDR2: SGHVS, FQNEAQ. The germline V and J ends were trimmed by 5 bases and 0 bases, with 16 bases remaining between them. This CDR3 is 16 amino acids long. In DNA, the CDR3 is TGTGCCAGCAGCCTACGGGGACAATTCATGAACACTGAAGCTTTCTTT. Encoded protein: CASSLRGQFMNTEAFF. Drawing the rest from reference TRBV7-8 and TRBJ1-1, the complete variable domain is GAGVSQSPRYKVAKRGQDVALRCDPISGHVSLFWYQQALGQGPEFLTYFQNEAQLDKSGLPSDRFFAERPEGSVSTLKIQRTQQEDSAVYLCASSLRGQFMNTEAFFGQGTRLTVV.

This chain uses TRBV2 with TRBJ1-5; 8 nucleotides match TRBD1. CDR3 length equals 14 residues. Germline V gene data show CDR1 as SNHLY and CDR2 as FYNNEI. The V gene end was trimmed by 2 bases and the J gene end by 5 bases; junction bases not matched to a gene: 2. The CDR3 nucleotides are TGTGCCAGCAGTGAAAACAGGGGGTATCAGCCCCAGCATTTT. Amino acids: CASSENRGYQPQHF.

The rearrangement uses TRBV2 and TRBJ1-5; D is perhaps TRBD1 (6 bases). The CDR3 covers 12 residues. The V gene's germline CDR1 is SNHLY and CDR2 FYNNEI. The V gene lost 7 bases and the J gene lost 6 bases, with 10 bases spanning the gap. The CDR3, as DNA: TGTGCCAGCAAACAGGGCGGTCAGCCCCAGCATTTT. Protein sequence: CASKQGGQPQHF. The full variable domain, in which reference TRBV2 and TRBJ1-5 provide the parts outside the CDR3, is EPEVTQTPSHQVTQMGQEVILRCVPISNHLYFYWYRQILGQKVEFLVSFYNNEISEKSEIFDDQFSVERPDGSNFTLKIRSTKLEDSAMYFCASKQGGQPQHFGDGTRLSIL.

The CDR3 reads CASTSSGSGYGYTF. The CDR3 nucleotides read TGTGCCAGCACTTCAAGCGGCTCCGGATATGGCTACACCTTC. V is TRBV5-4 and J is TRBJ1-2; D is unresolved. The CDR3 covers 14 residues. Trimming took 6 bases from V and 5 from J, leaving 17 bases between them. Germline V gene lookup returns CDR1 SGHNT and CDR2 YYREEE (reference sequence).

This clone appeared once. The chain recombines TRBV6-5 with TRBJ1-4, with D perhaps TRBD1 (6 bases). V was trimmed by 5 bases and J by 7 bases, leaving 8 bases between them. Per germline, CDR1 MNHEY and CDR2 SVGAGI. CDR3 size: 12 residues. In DNA, the CDR3 is TGTGCCAGCAGTCCAGGGGTTGAAAAACTGTTTTTT. Amino acids: CASSPGVEKLFF.

J is TRBJ2-3 and V is TRBV5-6; 15 bases line up with TRBD2. Germline V gene lookup returns CDR1 SGHDT and CDR2 YYEEEE. The length of the CDR3 is 16 residues. Trimming cost V 3 bases and J 6 bases; bases outside gene matches: 5. This CDR3 reads CASSWGLAGGVDTQYF. The CDR3 DNA reads as TGTGCCAGCAGCTGGGGACTAGCGGGAGGAGTGGATACGCAGTATTTT. Combining the CDR3 with reference TRBV5-6 and TRBJ2-3 gives the whole variable domain DAGVTQSPTHLIKTRGQQVTLRCSPKSGHDTVSWYQQALGQGPQFIFQYYEEEERQRGNFPDRFSGHQFPNYSSELNVNALLLGDSALYLCASSWGLAGGVDTQYFGPGTRLTVL.

V and J are TRBV6-1 and TRBJ1-2; D remains ambiguous. Between the trimmed V and J ends, which lost 6 bases and 0 bases, there was a span of 5 bases. Germline loops: CDR1 MNHNS, CDR2 SASEGT. There are 12 residues in the CDR3. The CDR3 region has the DNA TGTGCCAGCAGAGCCACTAACTATGGCTACACCTTC. Translating it yields CASRATNYGYTF.

This sequence joins TRBV4-2 and TRBJ2-7; the match to TRBD2 covers 11 bases. Unmatched junction bases numbered 3, after V lost 0 bases and J lost 5 bases. There are 15 residues in the CDR3. Germline CDR1 is LGHNA and CDR2 is YNFKEQ. In DNA form, the CDR3 reads TGTGCCAGCAGCCAAGAGGCTAGCGGGAGGCACGAGCAGTACTTC. Protein: CASSQEASGRHEQYF.

The V call is TRBV9, the J call TRBJ2-4; D ambiguous. Germline V gene data show CDR1 as SGDLS and CDR2 as YYNGEE. V lost 3 bases and J 6 bases, leaving 7 bases between the germline ends. The CDR3 has 12 residues. The CDR3 is CASSADLNIQYF. The CDR3 nucleotides are TGTGCCAGCAGCGCCGACTTAAACATTCAGTACTTC.